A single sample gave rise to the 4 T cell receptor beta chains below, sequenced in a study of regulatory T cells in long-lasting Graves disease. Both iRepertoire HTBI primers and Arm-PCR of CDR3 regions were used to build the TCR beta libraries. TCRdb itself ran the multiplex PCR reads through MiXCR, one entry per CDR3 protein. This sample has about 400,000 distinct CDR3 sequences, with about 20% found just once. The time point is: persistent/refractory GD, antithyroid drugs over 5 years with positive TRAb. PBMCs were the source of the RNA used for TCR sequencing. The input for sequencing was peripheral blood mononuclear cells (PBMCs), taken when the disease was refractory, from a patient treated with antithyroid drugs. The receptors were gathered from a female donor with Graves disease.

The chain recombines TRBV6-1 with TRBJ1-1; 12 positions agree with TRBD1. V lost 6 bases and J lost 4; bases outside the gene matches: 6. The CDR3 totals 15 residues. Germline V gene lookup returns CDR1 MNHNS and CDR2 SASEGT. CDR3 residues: CASRGQGASGTEAFF. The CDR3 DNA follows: TGTGCCAGCAGGGGACAGGGGGCGTCGGGCACTGAAGCTTTCTTT.

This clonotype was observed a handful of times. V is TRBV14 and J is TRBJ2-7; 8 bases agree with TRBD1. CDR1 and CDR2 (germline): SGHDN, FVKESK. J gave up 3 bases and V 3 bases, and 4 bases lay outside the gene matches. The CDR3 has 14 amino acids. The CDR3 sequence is CASSQWDRHYEQYF. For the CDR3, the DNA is TGTGCCAGCAGCCAGTGGGACAGGCACTACGAGCAGTACTTC.

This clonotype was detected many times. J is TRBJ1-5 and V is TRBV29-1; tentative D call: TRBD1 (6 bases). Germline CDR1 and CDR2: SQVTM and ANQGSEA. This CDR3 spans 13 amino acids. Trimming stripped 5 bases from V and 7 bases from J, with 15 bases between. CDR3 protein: CSVKTGREQPQHF. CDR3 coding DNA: TGCAGCGTTAAGACAGGTCGAGAGCAGCCCCAGCATTTT.

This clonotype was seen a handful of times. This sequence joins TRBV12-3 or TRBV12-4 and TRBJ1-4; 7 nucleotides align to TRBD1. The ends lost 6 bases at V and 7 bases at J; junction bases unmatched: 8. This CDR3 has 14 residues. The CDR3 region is CASRRDRTSEKLFF. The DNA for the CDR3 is TGTGCCAGCAGACGGGACAGAACGAGTGAAAAACTGTTTTTT.